These 28 T cell receptor beta chains originate from one sample sequenced in a study of cytomegalovirus exposure and HLA in healthy donors. PCR amplification relied on 60 Vbeta primers (plus 13 Jbeta primers). Using immunoSEQ multiplex PCR, the repertoire was profiled, and TCRdb retains in-frame clones only, with some absent. The table lists around 30,000 clones, 62% of them singletons, with roughly 42% in the top ten. The sample comprised PBMCs. The receptors were gathered from a male donor in good health and CMV-seropositive.

The chain is built from TRBV28 and TRBJ2-7; D perhaps matches TRBD2 (6 bases). CDR1 and CDR2 (germline): MDHEN, SYDVKM. V gave up 4 bases and J gave up 0 bases, with 13 bases separating them. The CDR3 loop spans 15 amino acids. Written as DNA, the CDR3 is TGTGCCAGCAGTTCTCCCGGAGGGCCCTCCTACGAGCAGTACTTC. Amino acid sequence: CASSSPGGPSYEQYF.

This rearrangement joins TRBV30 to TRBJ2-4; 11 nucleotides align to TRBD2. Losses at the gene ends were 2 bases for V and 9 bases for J; bases not matched to a gene: 6. This CDR3 is built from 14 residues. The V gene's germline CDR1 is GTSNPN and CDR2 SVGIG (reference sequence). The CDR3 DNA is TGTGCCTGGAGTAAAATAGCGGGAGGGTCCATTCAGTACTTC. Its translation: CAWSKIAGGSIQYF.

The count of this clone is one. This chain uses TRBV29-1 with TRBJ1-1; maybe TRBD1 (6 bases). The CDR3 contains 15 residues. Trimming stripped 2 bases from V and 9 bases from J, with 22 bases between. Germline V lookup: CDR1 SQVTM, CDR2 ANQGSEA. The CDR3 nucleotides read TGCAGCGTTGAACGGCCAGGGGCCGGGGGGGGACAAGCTTTCTTT. Protein sequence: CSVERPGAGGGQAFF. Full variable domain (outside the CDR3, taken from reference TRBV29-1 and TRBJ1-1): SAVISQKPSRDICQRGTSLTIQCQVDSQVTMMFWYRQQPGQSLTLIATANQGSEATYESGFVIDKFPISRPNLTFSTLTVSNMSPEDSSIYLCSVERPGAGGGQAFFGQGTRLTVV.

The rearrangement uses TRBV11-3 and TRBJ2-7; 11 nucleotides match TRBD1. The CDR3 length is 14 residues. Germline lookup yields CDR1 SGHNT and CDR2 YENEEA. V was clipped by 4 bases and J by 4 bases; unmatched bases: 3. CDR3 nucleotides: TGTGCCAGCAGCTCCGGGACAGGGGGGTACGAGCAGTACTTC. Its protein is CASSSGTGGYEQYF.

The chain joins TRBV7-9 to TRBJ2-1; D is undetermined. From germline, CDR1 is SEHNR and CDR2 FQNEAQ (reference sequence). Trimming removed 4 bases at V and 10 bases at J, with 8 bases between. The CDR3 totals 11 residues. The CDR3 coding sequence is TGTGCCAGCAGCTCTAGAGTAGAGCAGTTCTTC. Translating gives CASSSRVEQFF.

In DNA form, the CDR3 reads TGTGCCAGCAGCGTAGTTCGGGGGGACTCACCCCTCCACTTT. It is translated as CASSVVRGDSPLHF. V gene TRBV9 combines with J gene TRBJ1-6; weak D call: TRBD1 (5 bases). This CDR3 comprises 14 residues. Germline V lookup: CDR1 SGDLS, CDR2 YYNGEE. Deletions cut 0 bases from V and 10 bases from J, with 11 bases between. Together with reference TRBV9 and TRBJ1-6, the CDR3 gives the full variable domain: DSGVTQTPKHLITATGQRVTLRCSPRSGDLSVYWYQQSLDQGLQFLIQYYNGEERAKGNILERFSAQQFPDLHSELNLSSLELGDSALYFCASSVVRGDSPLHFGNGTRLTVT.

This clone was seen only a few times. The likely explanation is a read error, given a far larger clone one base away. This CDR3 is also generated by other DNA sequences in the sample. This chain links TRBV6-5 with TRBJ2-1; D ambiguous. Germline V gene data show CDR1 as MNHEY and CDR2 as SVGAGI. The CDR3 extends over 15 amino acids. In DNA form, the CDR3 reads TGTGCAAGCAGTTACGTCCAGACTGGTTACAATGAGCAGTTCTTC. Its protein product is CASSYVQTGYNEQFF.

Written as DNA, the CDR3 is TGTGCCAGCTCCCCCAGGGGTAGCCAGGGAGATACGCAGTATTTT. Translation: CASSPRGSQGDTQYF. The chain uses TRBV18 and TRBJ2-3, with D perhaps matching TRBD1 (6 bases). Germline CDR1 KGHSH, CDR2 LQKENI. The V and J ends lost 6 bases and 5 bases respectively, with 18 bases between them. The CDR3 is made up of 15 amino acids.

J is TRBJ1-2 and V is TRBV5-6; no reliable D call. The CDR3 totals 14 residues. V was cut by 5 bases and J by 4 bases, with 15 bases left in between. Germline assignment: CDR1 SGHDT and CDR2 YYEEEE. DNA of the CDR3: TGTGCCAGCAGAGCGAGGATAAGCTTCTATGGCTACACCTTC. Its protein is CASRARISFYGYTF.

This chain uses TRBV6-5 with TRBJ1-2; 7 bases line up with TRBD1. The germline gives CDR1 MNHEY, CDR2 SVGAGI. This CDR3 comprises 13 residues. V trimming: 5 bases; J trimming: 6 bases; junction bases outside the gene matches: 6. DNA for the CDR3: TGTGCCAGCAGTCGCGACAGGGCGGATGGCTACACCTTC. This translates into CASSRDRADGYTF.

This chain links TRBV7-9 with TRBJ2-5, with 10 bases that match TRBD1. Germline V gene lookup returns CDR1 SEHNR and CDR2 FQNEAQ (reference sequence). V was pared by 11 bases and J by 2 bases, with 5 bases of the junction left unmatched. The CDR3 totals 13 residues. Here the CDR3 DNA reads TGTGCCGGGGGACAGGGGAAGCAAGAGACCCAGTACTTC. This encodes CAGGQGKQETQYF.

In its sample, this clone was seen a few times. This sequence joins TRBV5-1 and TRBJ2-3; the match to TRBD2 covers 7 bases. V lost 4 bases and J lost 0; bases outside the gene matches: 5. The CDR3 has 15 residues. Germline CDR1 reads SGHRS; CDR2 reads YFSETQ. CDR3 DNA: TGCGCCAGCAGCCCCTCGGGGGGTAGCACAGATACGCAGTATTTT. As protein: CASSPSGGSTDTQYF.

The genes are TRBV6-1 and TRBJ2-7; 7 bases line up with TRBD2. There are 15 residues in the CDR3. V shed 4 bases, J shed 7 bases, and the junction held 13 bases outside the gene matches. Germline CDR1 and CDR2: MNHNS and SASEGT. This CDR3 reads CASSGEGVLGGEQYF. The CDR3 coding sequence is TGTGCCAGCAGTGGGGAGGGAGTCCTGGGGGGAGAGCAGTACTTC.

V gene TRBV19 combines with J gene TRBJ1-5; possibly TRBD1 for D (5 bases). This CDR3 is 13 amino acids long. Trimming removed 1 base from V and 9 bases from J, with 10 bases in between. Germline CDR1 reads LNHDA; CDR2 reads SQIVND (reference sequence). This CDR3 is CASSIVSGAPQHF. The CDR3 DNA reads TGTGCCAGTAGTATAGTTAGCGGGGCGCCCCAGCATTTT. The full variable domain, completed using reference TRBV19 and TRBJ1-5, is DGGITQSPKYLFRKEGQNVTLSCEQNLNHDAMYWYRQDPGQGLRLIYYSQIVNDFQKGDIAEGYSVSREKKESFPLTVTSAQKNPTAFYLCASSIVSGAPQHFGDGTRLSIL.

CDR3 protein: CASSSEGAWGNTIYF. The CDR3 DNA follows: TGTGCCAGCAGCTCGGAGGGGGCTTGGGGAAACACCATATATTTT. The chain is built from TRBV7-3 and TRBJ1-3; 7 bases align to TRBD1. CDR1 is SGHTA, CDR2 FQGTGA, per germline. CDR3 size: 15 residues. V was pared by 4 bases and J by 4 bases, with 7 bases of the junction left unmatched.

In DNA, the CDR3 is TGTGCCAGTAGTATGGGGGACAGGGAATTAGGTGACTATGGCTACACCTTC. Amino acid sequence: CASSMGDRELGDYGYTF. The chain recombines TRBV19 with TRBJ1-2; 9 positions agree with TRBD1. The CDR3 sequence is 17 residues long. The germline gives CDR1 LNHDA, CDR2 SQIVND (reference sequence). J lost 3 bases, V lost 3 bases, and 11 bases had no gene match.

This clone appeared a few times. The genes are TRBV19 and TRBJ1-1, with D maybe TRBD1 (6 bases). Germline loops: CDR1 LNHDA, CDR2 SQIVND (reference sequence). The CDR3 sequence is 16 residues long. V lost 7 bases to trimming and J lost 4 bases, with 22 bases between them. The CDR3 region is CASNDLPKAGATEAFF. CDR3 coding DNA: TGTGCCAGTAATGACTTACCAAAGGCAGGGGCCACTGAAGCTTTCTTT.

The chain employs TRBV6-5 and TRBJ2-3, with 9 bases matching TRBD2. The CDR3 sequence is 13 residues long. V trimming: 7 bases; J trimming: 3 bases; junction bases outside the gene matches: 2. The V gene's germline CDR1 is MNHEY and CDR2 SVGAGI. CDR3 region: CASKLAGTDTQYF. CDR3 DNA sequence: TGTGCCAGCAAGCTAGCGGGAACAGATACGCAGTATTTT.

The V and J genes are TRBV15 and TRBJ2-1; D unresolved. In germline, CDR1 is LNHNV, CDR2 YYDKDF (reference sequence). V was shortened by 0 bases and J by 9 bases, with 9 bases between the two germline ends. This CDR3 contains 13 residues. The CDR3 sequence is CATSRDYGLEQFF. The CDR3 bases are TGTGCCACCAGCAGAGATTATGGGCTTGAGCAGTTCTTC.

V gene TRBV19 combines with J gene TRBJ1-1; 9 positions match TRBD1. V dropped 5 bases and J dropped 5; count of bases not matched to a gene: 9. This CDR3 spans 15 amino acids. CDR1 and CDR2 from the germline V gene are LNHDA and SQIVND (reference sequence). The CDR3 sequence: CASSRSGQGQTEAFF. CDR3 DNA sequence: TGTGCCAGTAGTCGGTCGGGACAGGGACAAACTGAAGCTTTCTTT.

The sample holds a few counts of this clone. The chain links TRBV2 to TRBJ2-5; 10 positions match TRBD1. Germline-derived CDR1 and CDR2 are SNHLY and FYNNEI. J lost 5 bases, V lost 2 bases, and 11 bases had no gene match. CDR3 length: 17 amino acids. Here the CDR3 reads CASSEIQDRGTGETQYF. The CDR3 nucleotides are TGTGCCAGCAGTGAAATTCAGGACAGGGGGACGGGGGAGACCCAGTACTTC.

The rearrangement joins TRBV2 to TRBJ2-1; D is possibly TRBD2 (6 bases). V was cut by 8 bases and J by 8 bases, with 19 bases left in between. The CDR3 spans 14 residues. Germline V gene sequence: CDR1 SNHLY, CDR2 FYNNEI. The CDR3 nucleotides are TGTGCCAGCTACCCCGGAGGGAGTTCCGATGAGCAGTTCTTC. This translates into CASYPGGSSDEQFF.

The chain employs TRBV6-1 and TRBJ1-1; no clear D gene. The CDR3 totals 15 residues. V was clipped by 7 bases and J by 0 bases, with 15 bases between them. The germline gives CDR1 MNHNS, CDR2 SASEGT. CDR3 sequence: CASTRTGFLNTEAFF. The DNA of the CDR3 is TGTGCCAGCACTCGTACGGGGTTCCTGAACACTGAAGCTTTCTTT.

The chain uses TRBV19 and TRBJ1-4, with D perhaps matching TRBD1 (6 bases). The germline CDR1 and CDR2 sequences are LNHDA and SQIVND (reference sequence). With 6 bases removed from V and 8 bases from J, the gap between germline ends came to 13 bases. The CDR3 consists of 13 residues. CDR3 residues: CASRNRETEKLFF. The CDR3 nucleotides read TGTGCCAGTAGGAACAGGGAAACGGAAAAACTGTTTTTT.

The gene calls are TRBV29-1 and TRBJ2-2, with D uncertain. The CDR3 loop spans 13 amino acids. V gave up 6 bases and J gave up 1 base, with 9 bases separating them. Germline lookup yields CDR1 SQVTM and CDR2 ANQGSEA. CDR3: CSVKERNTGELFF. CDR3 DNA sequence: TGCAGCGTCAAAGAGCGGAACACCGGGGAGCTGTTTTTT.

CDR3 bases: TGTGCCAGCAGCGTAGGGCCGTACCGAAACACCGGGGAGCTGTTTTTT. Translation gives CASSVGPYRNTGELFF. This sequence joins TRBV9 and TRBJ2-2; D gene unclear. This CDR3 contains 16 residues. The germline V gene encodes CDR1 SGDLS and CDR2 YYNGEE. The V gene lost 0 bases and the J gene lost 2 bases, with 11 bases spanning the gap.

This chain uses TRBV27 with TRBJ2-7, with 8 positions matching TRBD2. There are 15 residues in the CDR3. Trimming at V came to 3 bases and at J to 4 bases, leaving 8 bases not matched to a gene. Per the germline V gene, CDR1 is MNHEY and CDR2 is SMNVEV (reference sequence). CDR3 region: CASSLGAGDVYEQYF. CDR3 DNA sequence: TGTGCCAGCAGTTTGGGAGCGGGGGACGTTTACGAGCAGTACTTC.

The chain joins TRBV30 to TRBJ2-5; D not certain. Germline values: CDR1 GTSNPN, CDR2 SVGIG (reference sequence). This CDR3 comprises 12 residues. The V and J ends lost 0 bases and 5 bases respectively, with 7 bases between them. CDR3 loop: CAWSVLRETQYF. DNA of the CDR3: TGTGCCTGGAGTGTACTAAGGGAGACCCAGTACTTC.